The text below deals with one TCR beta chain. What it binds is unknown. The germline V gene encodes CDR1 SEHNR and CDR2 FQNEAQ (reference sequence). Trimming shortened V by 5 bases and J by 2 bases, and 16 bases separated the two germline ends. The CDR3 has 16 residues. Primers for the PCR totalled 60 Vbeta and 13 Jbeta. The method was immunoSEQ multiplex PCR; TCRdb's version includes in-frame clones alone and lacks a portion of them. Found here are about 170,000 clones, roughly four fifths of them singletons; the top ten hold roughly 2.1%. This sample was taken from a study of cytomegalovirus exposure and HLA in healthy donors. Findings of the study overall: TCR beta chains numbering 150 to 200 were designated cytomegalovirus-associated. Apart from CMV serostatus, no immune exposure information was available.

Sequencing was carried out using PBMCs. The V call is TRBV7-9, the J call TRBJ1-3; maybe TRBD1 (6 bases). This receptor was identified in a woman aged 30 to 39 in good health and CMV-seropositive. CDR3 nucleotide sequence: TGTGCCAGCAGCCGACTCGCGGACAGCCCTGGAAACACCATATATTTT. It encodes CASSRLADSPGNTIYF.